This TCR beta chain was captured by sequencing in a study of shared clonotypes between healthy human individuals. Study details: With ages of 18 to 49, the donors were two women and three men.

The germline gives CDR1 SGHNT, CDR2 YYREEE (reference sequence). The germline V and J ends were trimmed by 2 bases and 0 bases, with 15 bases remaining between them. The CDR3 loop spans 18 amino acids. Turning to this clone: The antigen remains unidentified.

Naive CD8 cells were CD45RO-negative, positively selected for CCR7, excluding terminally differentiated effector memory CD45RA+ cells. The study ran the assay at deep level. Repertoires were generated with immunoSEQ multiplex PCR, while TCRdb's copy carries only in-frame clones and drops some. The table shows roughly 2 million clones, with roughly 95% occurring only once. Overall study findings and caveats: Of the naive CD4 clonotypes, approximately 5% were shared across several donors.

The sequencing input was naive CD8+ T cells sorted from blood. The TCR was taken from a man aged 18 to 29 in good health. The chain employs TRBV5-4 and TRBJ1-6, with D maybe TRBD1 (6 bases). The CDR3 is CASSFKAGVSSYNSPLHF. In nucleotides, the CDR3 is TGTGCCAGCAGCTTTAAGGCAGGGGTTAGCTCCTATAATTCACCCCTCCACTTT.